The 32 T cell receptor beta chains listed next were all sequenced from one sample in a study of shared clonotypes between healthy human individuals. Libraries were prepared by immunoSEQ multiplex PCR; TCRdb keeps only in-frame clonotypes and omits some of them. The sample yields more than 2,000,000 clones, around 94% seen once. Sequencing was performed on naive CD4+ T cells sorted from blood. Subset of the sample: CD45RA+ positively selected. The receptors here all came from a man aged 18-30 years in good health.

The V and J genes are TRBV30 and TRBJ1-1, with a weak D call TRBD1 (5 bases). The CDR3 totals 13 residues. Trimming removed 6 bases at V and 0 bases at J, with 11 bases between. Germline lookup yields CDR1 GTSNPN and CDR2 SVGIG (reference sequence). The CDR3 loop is CACRTDMNTEAFF. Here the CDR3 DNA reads TGTGCCTGCCGGACGGACATGAACACTGAAGCTTTCTTT. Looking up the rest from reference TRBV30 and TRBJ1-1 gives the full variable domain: SQTIHQWPATLVQPVGSPLSLECTVEGTSNPNLYWYRQAAGRGLQLLFYSVGIGQISSEVPQNLSASRPQDRQFILSSKKLLLSDSGFYLCACRTDMNTEAFFGQGTRLTVV.

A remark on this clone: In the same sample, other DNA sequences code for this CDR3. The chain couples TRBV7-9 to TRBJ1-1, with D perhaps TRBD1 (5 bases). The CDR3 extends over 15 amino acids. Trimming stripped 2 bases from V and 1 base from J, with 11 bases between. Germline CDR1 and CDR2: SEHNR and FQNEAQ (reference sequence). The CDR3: CASSLTGATNTEAFF. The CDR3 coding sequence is TGTGCCAGCAGCTTAACAGGAGCGACGAACACTGAAGCTTTCTTT.

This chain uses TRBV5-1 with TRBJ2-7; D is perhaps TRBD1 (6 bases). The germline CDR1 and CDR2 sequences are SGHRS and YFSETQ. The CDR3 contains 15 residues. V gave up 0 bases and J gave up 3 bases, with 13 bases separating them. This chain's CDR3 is CASSLEQGVGYEQYF. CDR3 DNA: TGCGCCAGCAGCTTGGAACAGGGAGTCGGCTACGAGCAGTACTTC.

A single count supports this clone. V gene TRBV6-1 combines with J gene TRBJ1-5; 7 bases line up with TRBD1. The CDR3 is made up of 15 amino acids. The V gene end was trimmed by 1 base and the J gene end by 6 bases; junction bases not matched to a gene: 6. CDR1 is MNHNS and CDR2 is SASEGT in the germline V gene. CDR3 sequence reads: CASSEGQGGSQPQHF. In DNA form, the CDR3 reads TGTGCCAGCAGTGAAGGACAGGGCGGGAGTCAGCCCCAGCATTTT.

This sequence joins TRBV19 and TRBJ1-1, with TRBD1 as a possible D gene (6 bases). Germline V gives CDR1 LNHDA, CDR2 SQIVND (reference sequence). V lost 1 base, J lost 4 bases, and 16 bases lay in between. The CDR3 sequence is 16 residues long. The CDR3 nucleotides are TGTGCCAGTAGTATAGGTTCAGGGGAAGTCCGCACTGAAGCTTTCTTT. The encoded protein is CASSIGSGEVRTEAFF.

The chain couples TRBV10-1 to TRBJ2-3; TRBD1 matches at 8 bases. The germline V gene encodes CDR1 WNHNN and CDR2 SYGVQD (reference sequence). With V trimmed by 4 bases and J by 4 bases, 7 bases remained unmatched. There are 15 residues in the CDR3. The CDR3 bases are TGCGCCAGCAGTGCTCGGACAGGGTTAGCAGATACGCAGTATTTT. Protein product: CASSARTGLADTQYF.

The CDR3 nucleotides read TGCGCCAGCAGCCAAGCCCCGGGACAGGGACCTTACGAGCAGTACTTC. Protein: CASSQAPGQGPYEQYF. The rearrangement links TRBV4-1 to TRBJ2-7; 9 bases map to TRBD1. V lost 1 base to trimming and J lost 4 bases; unmatched junction nucleotides: 8. There are 16 residues in the CDR3. Per germline, CDR1 MGHRA and CDR2 YSYEKL.

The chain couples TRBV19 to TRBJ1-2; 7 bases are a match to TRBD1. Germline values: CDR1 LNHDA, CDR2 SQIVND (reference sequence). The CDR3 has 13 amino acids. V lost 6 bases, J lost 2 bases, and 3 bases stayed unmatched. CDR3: CASRAGQNYGYTF. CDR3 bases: TGTGCCAGTAGGGCGGGACAGAACTATGGCTACACCTTC.

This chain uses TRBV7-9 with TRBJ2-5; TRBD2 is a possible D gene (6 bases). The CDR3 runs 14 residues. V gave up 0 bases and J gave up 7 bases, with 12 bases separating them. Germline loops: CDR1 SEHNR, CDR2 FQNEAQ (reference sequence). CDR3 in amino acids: CASSLAQTGGTQYF. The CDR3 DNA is TGTGCCAGCAGCTTAGCGCAAACCGGGGGGACCCAGTACTTC. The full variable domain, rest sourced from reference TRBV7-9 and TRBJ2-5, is DTGVSQNPRHKITKRGQNVTFRCDPISEHNRLYWYRQTLGQGPEFLTYFQNEAQLEKSRLLSDRFSAERPKGSFSTLEIQRTEQGDSAMYLCASSLAQTGGTQYFGPGTRLLVL.

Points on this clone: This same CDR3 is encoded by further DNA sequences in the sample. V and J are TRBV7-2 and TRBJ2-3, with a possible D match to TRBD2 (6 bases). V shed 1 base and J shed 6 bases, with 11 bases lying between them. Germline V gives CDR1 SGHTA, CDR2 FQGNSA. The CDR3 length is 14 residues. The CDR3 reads CASSLGAGTDTQYF. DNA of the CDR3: TGTGCCAGCAGCTTAGGAGCGGGTACGGATACGCAGTATTTT.

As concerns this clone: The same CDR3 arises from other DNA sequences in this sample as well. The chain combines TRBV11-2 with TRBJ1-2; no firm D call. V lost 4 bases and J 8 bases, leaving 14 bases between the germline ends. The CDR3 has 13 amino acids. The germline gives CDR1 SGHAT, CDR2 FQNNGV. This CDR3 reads CASSSTGSWGYTF. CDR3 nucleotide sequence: TGTGCCAGCAGCTCGACGGGGTCCTGGGGCTACACCTTC.

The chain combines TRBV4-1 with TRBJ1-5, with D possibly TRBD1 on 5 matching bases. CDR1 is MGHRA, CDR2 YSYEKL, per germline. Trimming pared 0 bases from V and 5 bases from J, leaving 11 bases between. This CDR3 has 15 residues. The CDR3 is CASSQERIRDQPQHF. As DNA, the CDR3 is TGCGCCAGCAGCCAAGAGCGAATCAGGGATCAGCCCCAGCATTTT.

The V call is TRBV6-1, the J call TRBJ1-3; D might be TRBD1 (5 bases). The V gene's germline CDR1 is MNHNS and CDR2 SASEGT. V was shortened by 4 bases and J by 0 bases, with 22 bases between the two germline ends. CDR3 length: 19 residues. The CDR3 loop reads CASSATSGHAGGSGNTIYF. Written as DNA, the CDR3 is TGTGCCAGCAGTGCCACGTCGGGCCACGCTGGGGGCTCTGGAAACACCATATATTTT.

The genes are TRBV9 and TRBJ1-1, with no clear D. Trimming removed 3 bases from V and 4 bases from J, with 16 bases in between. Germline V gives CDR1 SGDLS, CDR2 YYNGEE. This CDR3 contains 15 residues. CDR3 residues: CASSAREAWGTEAFF. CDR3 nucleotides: TGTGCCAGCAGCGCCCGGGAGGCTTGGGGCACTGAAGCTTTCTTT.

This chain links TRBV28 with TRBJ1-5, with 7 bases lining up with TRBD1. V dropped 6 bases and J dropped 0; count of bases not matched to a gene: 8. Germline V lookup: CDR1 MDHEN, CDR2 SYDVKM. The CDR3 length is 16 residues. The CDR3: CASRGQGGHSNQPQHF. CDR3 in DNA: TGTGCCAGCAGAGGGCAGGGGGGGCATAGCAATCAGCCCCAGCATTTT.

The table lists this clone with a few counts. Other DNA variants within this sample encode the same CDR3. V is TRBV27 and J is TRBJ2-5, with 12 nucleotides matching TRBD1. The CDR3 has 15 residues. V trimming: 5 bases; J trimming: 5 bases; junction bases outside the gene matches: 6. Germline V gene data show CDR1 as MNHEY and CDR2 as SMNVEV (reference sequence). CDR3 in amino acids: CASSTGQGARETQYF. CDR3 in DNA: TGTGCCAGCAGTACGGGACAGGGGGCGCGGGAGACCCAGTACTTC.

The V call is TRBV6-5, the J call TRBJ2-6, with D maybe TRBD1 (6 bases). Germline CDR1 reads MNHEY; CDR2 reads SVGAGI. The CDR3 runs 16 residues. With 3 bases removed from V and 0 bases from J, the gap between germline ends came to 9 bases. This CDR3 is CASSYTGFSGANVLTF. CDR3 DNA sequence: TGTGCCAGCAGTTATACAGGGTTCTCTGGGGCCAACGTCCTGACTTTC.

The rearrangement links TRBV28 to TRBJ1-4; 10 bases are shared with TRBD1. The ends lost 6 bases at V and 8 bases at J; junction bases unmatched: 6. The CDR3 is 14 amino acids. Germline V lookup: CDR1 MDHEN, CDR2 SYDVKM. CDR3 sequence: CASREGQGIEKLFF. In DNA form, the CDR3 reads TGTGCCAGCAGGGAGGGACAGGGGATCGAAAAACTGTTTTTT.

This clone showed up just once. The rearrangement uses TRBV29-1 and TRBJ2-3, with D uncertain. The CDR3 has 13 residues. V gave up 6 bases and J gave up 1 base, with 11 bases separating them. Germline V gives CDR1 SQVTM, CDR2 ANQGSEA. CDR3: CSVSETGTDTQYF. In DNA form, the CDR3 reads TGCAGCGTGTCGGAAACGGGCACAGATACGCAGTATTTT.

CDR3 residues: CASKAGGLPDTQYF. CDR3 DNA: TGTGCCTCGAAAGCGGGGGGGCTTCCAGATACGCAGTATTTT. V is TRBV19 and J is TRBJ2-3; 10 bases align to TRBD2. The germline V gene encodes CDR1 LNHDA and CDR2 SQIVND (reference sequence). The CDR3 extends over 14 amino acids. V was clipped by 11 bases and J by 4 bases; unmatched bases: 9.

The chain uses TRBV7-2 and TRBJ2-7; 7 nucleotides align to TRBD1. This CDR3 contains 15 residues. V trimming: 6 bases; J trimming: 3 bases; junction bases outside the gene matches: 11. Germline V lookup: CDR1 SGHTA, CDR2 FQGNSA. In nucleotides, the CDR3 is TGTGCCAGCAGACCGTCAAGGGGACAGAGCTACGAGCAGTACTTC. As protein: CASRPSRGQSYEQYF.

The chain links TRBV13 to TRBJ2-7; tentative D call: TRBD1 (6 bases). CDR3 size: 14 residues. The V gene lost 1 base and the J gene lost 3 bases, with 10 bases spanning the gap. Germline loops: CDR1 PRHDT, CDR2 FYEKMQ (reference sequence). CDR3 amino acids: CASSLARRGYEQYF. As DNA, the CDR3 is TGTGCCAGCAGCTTAGCCCGCAGGGGCTACGAGCAGTACTTC.

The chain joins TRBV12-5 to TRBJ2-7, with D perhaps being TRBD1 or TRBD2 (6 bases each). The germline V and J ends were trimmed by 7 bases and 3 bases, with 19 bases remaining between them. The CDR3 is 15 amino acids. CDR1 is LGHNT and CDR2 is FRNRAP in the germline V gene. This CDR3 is CASAPPSGANYEQYF. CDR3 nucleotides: TGTGCTAGTGCCCCTCCCTCGGGGGCCAACTACGAGCAGTACTTC.

The CDR3 loop reads CASSGPRVGSGRRRDNEQFF. In DNA, the CDR3 is TGTGCCAGCAGTGGGCCCCGGGTCGGTAGCGGGAGAAGAAGAGACAATGAGCAGTTCTTC. V gene TRBV6-1 combines with J gene TRBJ2-1; TRBD2 matches at 9 bases. Germline lookup yields CDR1 MNHNS and CDR2 SASEGT. This CDR3 contains 20 residues. J lost 5 bases, V lost 4 bases, and 21 bases had no gene match.

The DNA for the CDR3 is TGTGCCAGCAGTGAGAGGGGAAATTCACCCCTCCACTTT. Encoded protein: CASSERGNSPLHF. The rearrangement joins TRBV6-4 to TRBJ1-6, with D perhaps TRBD1 (5 bases). Trimming shortened V by 3 bases and J by 7 bases, and 7 bases separated the two germline ends. CDR1 is MRHNA and CDR2 is SNTAGT in the germline V gene. The CDR3 runs 13 residues.

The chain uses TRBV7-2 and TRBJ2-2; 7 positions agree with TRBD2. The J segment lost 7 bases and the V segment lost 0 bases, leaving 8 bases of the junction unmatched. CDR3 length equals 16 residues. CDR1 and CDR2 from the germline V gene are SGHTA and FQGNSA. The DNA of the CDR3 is TGTGCCAGCAGCTTAGCAGCGATAGGGAGGGTCGGGGAGCTGTTTTTT. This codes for CASSLAAIGRVGELFF.

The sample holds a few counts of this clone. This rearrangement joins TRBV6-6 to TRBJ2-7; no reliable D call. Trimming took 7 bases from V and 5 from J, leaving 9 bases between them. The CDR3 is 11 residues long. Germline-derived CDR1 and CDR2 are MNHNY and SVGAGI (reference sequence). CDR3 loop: CASIRANEQYF. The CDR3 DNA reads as TGTGCCAGCATTCGGGCAAACGAGCAGTACTTC.

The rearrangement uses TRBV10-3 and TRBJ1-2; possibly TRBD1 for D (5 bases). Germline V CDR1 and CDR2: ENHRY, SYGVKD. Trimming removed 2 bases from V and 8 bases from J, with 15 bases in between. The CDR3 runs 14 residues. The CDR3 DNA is TGTGCCATCAGTGAGGTTCAGGGCTCACGGGGCTACACCTTC. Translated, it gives CAISEVQGSRGYTF.

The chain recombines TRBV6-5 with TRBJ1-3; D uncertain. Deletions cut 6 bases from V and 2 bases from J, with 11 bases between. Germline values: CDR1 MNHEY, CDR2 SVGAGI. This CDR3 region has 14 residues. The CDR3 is CASRAGGTGNTIYF. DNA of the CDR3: TGTGCCAGCAGAGCAGGAGGGACTGGAAACACCATATATTTT.

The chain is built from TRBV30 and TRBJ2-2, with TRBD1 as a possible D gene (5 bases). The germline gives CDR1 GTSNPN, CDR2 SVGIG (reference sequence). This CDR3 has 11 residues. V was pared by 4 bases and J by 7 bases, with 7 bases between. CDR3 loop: CAWTDSGELFF. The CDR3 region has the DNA TGTGCCTGGACAGACAGCGGGGAGCTGTTTTTT. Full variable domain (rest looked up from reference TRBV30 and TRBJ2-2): SQTIHQWPATLVQPVGSPLSLECTVEGTSNPNLYWYRQAAGRGLQLLFYSVGIGQISSEVPQNLSASRPQDRQFILSSKKLLLSDSGFYLCAWTDSGELFFGEGSRLTVL.

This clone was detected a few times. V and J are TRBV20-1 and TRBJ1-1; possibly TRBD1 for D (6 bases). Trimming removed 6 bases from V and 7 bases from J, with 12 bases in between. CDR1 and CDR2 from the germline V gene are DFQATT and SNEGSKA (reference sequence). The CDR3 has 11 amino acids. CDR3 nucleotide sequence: TGCAGTGCGTTAACAGGGAGTGAAGCTTTCTTT. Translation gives CSALTGSEAFF.

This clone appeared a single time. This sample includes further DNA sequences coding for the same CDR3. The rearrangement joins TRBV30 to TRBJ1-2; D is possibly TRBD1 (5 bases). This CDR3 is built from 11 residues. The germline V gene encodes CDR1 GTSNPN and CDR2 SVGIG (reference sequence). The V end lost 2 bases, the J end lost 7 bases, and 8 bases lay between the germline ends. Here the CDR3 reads CAWSSQGGYTF. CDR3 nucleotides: TGTGCCTGGAGTAGCCAGGGTGGCTACACCTTC.